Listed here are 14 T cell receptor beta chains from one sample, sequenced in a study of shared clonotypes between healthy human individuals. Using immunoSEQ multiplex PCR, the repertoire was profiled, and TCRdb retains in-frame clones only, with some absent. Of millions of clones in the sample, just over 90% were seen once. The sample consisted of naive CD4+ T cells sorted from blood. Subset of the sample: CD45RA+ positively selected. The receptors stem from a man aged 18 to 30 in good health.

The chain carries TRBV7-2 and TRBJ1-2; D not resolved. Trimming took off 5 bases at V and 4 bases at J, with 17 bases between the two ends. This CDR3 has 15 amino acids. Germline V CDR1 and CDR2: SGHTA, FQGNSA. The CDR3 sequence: CASSPSRVSGYGYTF. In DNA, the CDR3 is TGTGCCAGCAGCCCTTCCCGGGTAAGCGGCTATGGCTACACCTTC.

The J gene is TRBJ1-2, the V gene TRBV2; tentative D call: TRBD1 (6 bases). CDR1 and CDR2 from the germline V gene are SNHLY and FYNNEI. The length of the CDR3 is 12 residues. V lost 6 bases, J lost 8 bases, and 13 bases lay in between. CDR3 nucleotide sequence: TGTGCCAGCAGGGACCACAGGGACGGCTACACCTTC. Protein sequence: CASRDHRDGYTF.

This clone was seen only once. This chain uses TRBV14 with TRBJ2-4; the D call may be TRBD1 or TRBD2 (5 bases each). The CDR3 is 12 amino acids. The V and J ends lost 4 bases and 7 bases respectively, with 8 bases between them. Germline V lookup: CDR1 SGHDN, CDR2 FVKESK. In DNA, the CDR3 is TGTGCCAGCAGCCTCGAGGGGAACATTCAGTACTTC. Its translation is CASSLEGNIQYF. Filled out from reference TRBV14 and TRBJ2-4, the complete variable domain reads EAGVTQFPSHSVIEKGQTVTLRCDPISGHDNLYWYRRVMGKEIKFLLHFVKESKQDESGMPNNRFLAERTGGTYSTLKVQPAELEDSGVYFCASSLEGNIQYFGAGTRLSVL.

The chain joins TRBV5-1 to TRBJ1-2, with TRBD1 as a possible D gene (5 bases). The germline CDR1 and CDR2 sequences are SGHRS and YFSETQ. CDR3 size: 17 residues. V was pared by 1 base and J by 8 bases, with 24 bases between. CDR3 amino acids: CASSLRGGRSPEGGYTF. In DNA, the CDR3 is TGCGCCAGCAGCTTGAGGGGAGGCCGGAGTCCCGAGGGGGGCTACACCTTC.

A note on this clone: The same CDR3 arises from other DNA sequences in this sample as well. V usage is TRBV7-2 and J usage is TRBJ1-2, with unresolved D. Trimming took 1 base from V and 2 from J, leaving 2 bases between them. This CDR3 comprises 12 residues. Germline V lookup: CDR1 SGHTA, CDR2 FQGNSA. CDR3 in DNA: TGTGCCAGCAGCTTAGTAAACTATGGCTACACCTTC. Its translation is CASSLVNYGYTF.

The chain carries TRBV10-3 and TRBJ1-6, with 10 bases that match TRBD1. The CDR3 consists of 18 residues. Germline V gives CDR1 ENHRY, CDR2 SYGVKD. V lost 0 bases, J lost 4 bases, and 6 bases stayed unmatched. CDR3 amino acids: CAISESKTGGPYNSPLHF. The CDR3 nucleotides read TGTGCCATCAGTGAGTCAAAGACAGGGGGCCCTTATAATTCACCCCTCCACTTT.

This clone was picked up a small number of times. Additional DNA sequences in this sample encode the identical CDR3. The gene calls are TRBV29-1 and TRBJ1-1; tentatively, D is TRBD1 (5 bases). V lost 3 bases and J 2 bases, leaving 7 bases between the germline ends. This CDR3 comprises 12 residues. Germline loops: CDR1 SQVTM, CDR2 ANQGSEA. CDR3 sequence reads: CSVDRANTEAFF. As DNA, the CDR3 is TGCAGCGTTGACAGGGCCAACACTGAAGCTTTCTTT.

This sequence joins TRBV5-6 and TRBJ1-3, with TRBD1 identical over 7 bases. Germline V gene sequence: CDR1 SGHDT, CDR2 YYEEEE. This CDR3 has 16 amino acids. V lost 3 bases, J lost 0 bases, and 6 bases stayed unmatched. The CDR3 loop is CASSSKGASSGNTIYF. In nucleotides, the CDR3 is TGTGCCAGCAGCTCAAAGGGGGCCAGCTCTGGAAACACCATATATTTT.

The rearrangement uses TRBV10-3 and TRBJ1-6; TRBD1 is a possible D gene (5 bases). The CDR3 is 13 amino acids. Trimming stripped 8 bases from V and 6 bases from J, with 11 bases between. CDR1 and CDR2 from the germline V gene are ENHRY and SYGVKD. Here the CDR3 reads CAIGDGLNSPLHF. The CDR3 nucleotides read TGTGCCATCGGGGACGGTCTTAATTCACCCCTCCACTTT.

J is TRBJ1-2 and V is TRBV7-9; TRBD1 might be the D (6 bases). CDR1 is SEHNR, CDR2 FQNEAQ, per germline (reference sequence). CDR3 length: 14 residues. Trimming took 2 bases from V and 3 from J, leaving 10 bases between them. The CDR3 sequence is CASSLYEGDYGYTF. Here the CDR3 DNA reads TGTGCCAGCAGCTTATACGAGGGGGACTATGGCTACACCTTC.

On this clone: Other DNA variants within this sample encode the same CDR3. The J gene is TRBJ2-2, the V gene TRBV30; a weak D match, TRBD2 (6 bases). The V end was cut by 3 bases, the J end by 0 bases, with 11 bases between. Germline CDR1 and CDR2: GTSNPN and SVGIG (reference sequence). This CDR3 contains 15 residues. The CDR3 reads CAWRAGTANTGELFF. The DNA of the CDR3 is TGTGCCTGGAGGGCCGGGACTGCGAACACCGGGGAGCTGTTTTTT.

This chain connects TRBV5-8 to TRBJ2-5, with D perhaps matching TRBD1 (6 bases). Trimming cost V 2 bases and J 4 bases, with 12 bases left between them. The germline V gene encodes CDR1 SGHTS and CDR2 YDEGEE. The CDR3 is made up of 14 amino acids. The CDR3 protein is CASSLLQGPETQYF. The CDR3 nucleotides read TGTGCCAGCAGCTTATTGCAGGGGCCAGAGACCCAGTACTTC. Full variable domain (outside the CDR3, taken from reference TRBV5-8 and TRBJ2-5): EAGVTQSPTHLIKTRGQQATLRCSPISGHTSVYWYQQALGLGLQFLLWYDEGEERNRGNFPPRFSGRQFPNYSSELNVNALELEDSALYLCASSLLQGPETQYFGPGTRLLVL.

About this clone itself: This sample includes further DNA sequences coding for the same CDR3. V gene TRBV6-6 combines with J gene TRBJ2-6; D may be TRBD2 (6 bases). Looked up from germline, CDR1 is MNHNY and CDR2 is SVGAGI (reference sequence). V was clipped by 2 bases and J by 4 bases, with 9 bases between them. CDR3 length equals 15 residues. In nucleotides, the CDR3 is TGTGCCAGCAGTTACGGGGGGACCGGGGCCAACGTCCTGACTTTC. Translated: CASSYGGTGANVLTF.

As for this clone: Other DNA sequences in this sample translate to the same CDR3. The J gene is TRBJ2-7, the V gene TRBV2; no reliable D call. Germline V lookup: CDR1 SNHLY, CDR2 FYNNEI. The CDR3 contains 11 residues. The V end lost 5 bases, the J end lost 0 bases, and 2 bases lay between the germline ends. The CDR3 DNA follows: TGTGCCAGCAGTTACTCCTACGAGCAGTACTTC. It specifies CASSYSYEQYF.